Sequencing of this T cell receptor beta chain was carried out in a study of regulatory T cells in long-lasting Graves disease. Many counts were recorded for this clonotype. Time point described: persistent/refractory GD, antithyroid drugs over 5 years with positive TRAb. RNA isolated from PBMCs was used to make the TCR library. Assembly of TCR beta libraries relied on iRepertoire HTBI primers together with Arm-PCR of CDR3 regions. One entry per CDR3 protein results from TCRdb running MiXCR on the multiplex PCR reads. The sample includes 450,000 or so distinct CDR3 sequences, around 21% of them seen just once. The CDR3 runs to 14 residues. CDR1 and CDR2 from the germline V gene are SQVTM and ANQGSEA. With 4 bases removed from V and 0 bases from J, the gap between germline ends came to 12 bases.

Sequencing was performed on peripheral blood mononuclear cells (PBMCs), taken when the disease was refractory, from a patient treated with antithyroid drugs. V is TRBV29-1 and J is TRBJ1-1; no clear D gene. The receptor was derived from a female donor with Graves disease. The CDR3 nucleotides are TGCAGCGTTGCCTTGGACGGGGTGAACACTGAAGCTTTCTTT. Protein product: CSVALDGVNTEAFF.